The 21 T cell receptor beta chains below were found in one sample sequenced in a study of blood T cells in healthy people across ages. PCR was performed a second time for about 6 to 12 cycles using a sample-barcoded 5' primer and a J-beta primer mix. TCRdb re-called the 5' RACE reads through MiXCR, storing one row per CDR3 protein. The sample contains over a million distinct CDR3 sequences, 40% to 50% of which appear only once. The source material was blood. The receptors were sampled from a woman in her sixties in good health.

V gene TRBV20-1 combines with J gene TRBJ2-5; D is unresolved. Trimming pared 3 bases from V and 1 base from J, leaving 12 bases between. CDR1 is DFQATT, CDR2 SNEGSKA, per germline (reference sequence). The CDR3 has 14 amino acids. This CDR3 is CSASLLVGQETQYF. CDR3 in DNA: TGCAGTGCTAGTCTCTTGGTGGGCCAAGAGACCCAGTACTTC.

This sequence joins TRBV6-5 and TRBJ1-2; no clear D. CDR1 MNHEY and CDR2 SVGAGI come from the germline V gene. The V gene lost 0 bases and the J gene lost 6 bases, with 14 bases spanning the gap. This CDR3 has 15 amino acids. CDR3 in amino acids: CASSYSVEVSDGYTF. In DNA form, the CDR3 reads TGTGCCAGCAGTTACTCTGTGGAGGTGAGCGATGGCTACACCTTC.

This clonotype was seen ten or more times. This chain links TRBV29-1 with TRBJ2-3; 9 positions match TRBD2. Germline V gene lookup returns CDR1 SQVTM and CDR2 ANQGSEA. The CDR3 length is 12 residues. Unmatched junction bases numbered 0, after V lost 7 bases and J lost 1 base. The CDR3 bases are TGCAGCGGGACTAGCGGCACAGATACGCAGTATTTT. Translated, it gives CSGTSGTDTQYF.

The chain couples TRBV20-1 to TRBJ2-1; D may be TRBD2 (5 bases). The V end was cut by 3 bases, the J end by 0 bases, with 12 bases between. The CDR3 sequence is 15 residues long. Germline V gene sequence: CDR1 DFQATT, CDR2 SNEGSKA (reference sequence). CDR3 residues: CSARTMSGSYNEQFF. In nucleotides, the CDR3 is TGCAGTGCTAGGACTATGTCTGGCTCCTACAATGAGCAGTTCTTC.

This clonotype was recorded at least ten times. V is TRBV29-1 and J is TRBJ2-5; 8 bases match TRBD1. CDR3 length: 13 residues. Germline CDR1 SQVTM, CDR2 ANQGSEA. The J segment lost 5 bases and the V segment lost 8 bases, leaving 10 bases of the junction unmatched. CDR3 sequence (DNA): TGCAGCTCCGGACAGGGAGGAGCGGAGACCCAGTACTTC. It translates to CSSGQGGAETQYF.

The V and J genes are TRBV11-3 and TRBJ2-3; D is ambiguous. V was cut by 0 bases and J by 10 bases, with 11 bases left in between. The CDR3 runs 13 residues. Germline-derived CDR1 and CDR2 are SGHNT and YENEEA. As DNA, the CDR3 is TGTGCCAGCAGCTTAGATCGGTCTTCGCCGCAGTATTTT. As protein: CASSLDRSSPQYF.

Comment on this clonotype: A much larger clonotype is one base distant, so this may be a read error. The chain employs TRBV7-9 and TRBJ1-1; D ambiguous. V was trimmed by 0 bases and J by 4 bases, leaving 6 bases between them. This CDR3 comprises 13 residues. Germline V gene sequence: CDR1 SEHNR, CDR2 FQNEAQ (reference sequence). This CDR3 is CASSLAQSTEAFF. CDR3 nucleotides: TGTGCCAGCAGCTTAGCACAGAGCACTGAAGCTTTCTTT.

This clonotype turned up a few times. The gene calls are TRBV15 and TRBJ2-1; no clear D gene. Germline V gene sequence: CDR1 LNHNV, CDR2 YYDKDF (reference sequence). V was cut by 0 bases and J by 8 bases, with 5 bases left in between. This CDR3 region has 12 residues. The DNA for the CDR3 is TGTGCCACCAGCAGAGAGAAGGATGAGCAGTTCTTC. Protein: CATSREKDEQFF.

This chain joins TRBV4-1 and TRBJ2-1; 10 nucleotides align to TRBD2. With 0 bases clipped from V and 9 bases from J, the junction kept 11 bases outside the gene matches. CDR1 is MGHRA, CDR2 YSYEKL, per germline. This CDR3 has 17 amino acids. The CDR3 loop reads CASSQDSILAGVSEQFF. DNA of the CDR3: TGCGCCAGCAGCCAAGATTCGATTCTAGCGGGAGTCAGTGAGCAGTTCTTC.

This chain uses TRBV5-1 with TRBJ2-1; weak D call: TRBD2 (7 bases). Trimming removed 6 bases from V and 6 bases from J, with 22 bases in between. CDR1 and CDR2 from the germline V gene are SGHRS and YFSETQ. The CDR3 spans 16 residues. The CDR3 region has the DNA TGCGCCAGCACCTTAGGGGGGGCATCAGAATTCAATGAGCAGTTCTTC. This translates into CASTLGGASEFNEQFF.

This clonotype came up a few times. J is TRBJ2-7 and V is TRBV6-2 or TRBV6-3, with 8 bases lining up with TRBD1. CDR3 length: 14 residues. The V gene's germline CDR1 is MNHEY and CDR2 SVGEGT. V lost 5 bases to trimming and J lost 9 bases; unmatched junction nucleotides: 12. The CDR3 loop is CASSHDRGSYRQYF. In nucleotides, the CDR3 is TGTGCCAGCAGTCACGACAGGGGTTCTTACCGGCAGTACTTC.

In this sample, this clonotype turned up a few times. V and J are TRBV11-2 and TRBJ2-5; 13 positions agree with TRBD2. J was trimmed by 5 bases and V by 5 bases; bases with no gene match: 8. Germline CDR1 and CDR2: SGHAT and FQNNGV. The CDR3 runs 16 residues. CDR3 DNA sequence: TGTGCCAGCAGCCAAGGGACTAGCGGGACGGGGGAGACCCAGTACTTC. It is translated as CASSQGTSGTGETQYF.

J is TRBJ2-7 and V is TRBV5-4; 9 bases are shared with TRBD2. V lost 2 bases and J lost 3; bases outside the gene matches: 6. The CDR3 is made up of 15 amino acids. Germline-derived CDR1 and CDR2 are SGHNT and YYREEE (reference sequence). The CDR3 reads CASSFGASGNYEQYF. The CDR3, as DNA: TGTGCCAGCAGCTTTGGGGCTAGCGGGAACTACGAGCAGTACTTC.

The chain carries TRBV11-2 and TRBJ1-2; a possible D gene is TRBD1 (5 bases). V lost 5 bases and J lost 4, with 32 bases in between. The length of the CDR3 is 20 residues. Germline assignment: CDR1 SGHAT and CDR2 FQNNGV. CDR3 in DNA: TGTGCCAGCAGCCCCATGGGGGTCCGTGCCTTGGATGCAGCCGTCTATGGCTACACCTTC. Its protein is CASSPMGVRALDAAVYGYTF.

V usage is TRBV6-5 and J usage is TRBJ1-2; 8 positions agree with TRBD1. Trimming at V came to 0 bases and at J to 6 bases, leaving 12 bases not matched to a gene. The CDR3 has 17 amino acids. Germline lookup yields CDR1 MNHEY and CDR2 SVGAGI. The CDR3 is CASSYSIPTGELNGYTF. The DNA of the CDR3 is TGTGCCAGCAGTTACTCGATCCCGACAGGGGAGTTGAATGGCTACACCTTC.

V is TRBV20-1 and J is TRBJ2-4; D is ambiguous. The better agreement between TRBJ2-7 and the DNA end casts doubt on the J call. Germline CDR1 and CDR2: DFQATT and SNEGSKA (reference sequence). This CDR3 has 13 residues. The DNA of the CDR3 is TGCAGTGCCCGTCGTAGCAAGGGCTACGAGCAGTACTTC. As protein: CSARRSKGYEQYF.

The chain has TRBV9 and TRBJ2-7; TRBD2 matches 7 bases. This CDR3 has 16 residues. The V and J ends lost 0 bases and 3 bases, in that order; junction bases with no gene match: 9. CDR1 and CDR2 (germline): SGDLS, YYNGEE. The CDR3 is CASSVGGSGLVYEQYF. The CDR3 DNA reads as TGTGCCAGCAGCGTAGGGGGGAGCGGACTAGTCTACGAGCAGTACTTC.

The chain employs TRBV12-3 or TRBV12-4 and TRBJ2-7, with TRBD2 as a possible D gene (6 bases). With 5 bases removed from V and 2 bases from J, the gap between germline ends came to 16 bases. This CDR3 spans 15 amino acids. Here the CDR3 DNA reads TGTGCCAGCAGTGGAGGGAGTCAGCAAACCTACGAGCAGTACTTC. Translation: CASSGGSQQTYEQYF.

Remarks on this clonotype: At one boundary the junction diverges from the germline segment, which might be a read error. V is TRBV29-1 and J is TRBJ2-1, with a possible D match to TRBD1 (5 bases). The CDR3 runs to 14 residues. Germline lookup yields CDR1 SQVTM and CDR2 ANQGSEA. The CDR3 is CSAGDSISYNGQFF. CDR3 nucleotide sequence: TGCAGCGCTGGAGACAGTATCTCCTACAATGGGCAGTTCTTC.

The chain carries TRBV2 and TRBJ2-2, with 7 bases matching TRBD1. Per germline, CDR1 SNHLY and CDR2 FYNNEI. With 4 bases clipped from V and 5 bases from J, the junction kept 13 bases outside the gene matches. The CDR3 runs to 17 residues. For the CDR3, the DNA is TGTGCCAGCAGTGTGGGGCGGAGACAGGGAAGTACCGGGGAGCTGTTTTTT. It translates to CASSVGRRQGSTGELFF.

Only a few counts were recorded for this clonotype. The chain has TRBV28 and TRBJ2-4, with 7 bases aligning to TRBD2. The assigned J gene may be wrong: the sequence end matches TRBJ2-7 better. Germline lookup yields CDR1 MDHEN and CDR2 SYDVKM. The CDR3 is 13 residues long. The DNA of the CDR3 is TGTGCCAGCCGCCCGTGGGGGGGCTACGAGCAGTACTTC. Its translation is CASRPWGGYEQYF.